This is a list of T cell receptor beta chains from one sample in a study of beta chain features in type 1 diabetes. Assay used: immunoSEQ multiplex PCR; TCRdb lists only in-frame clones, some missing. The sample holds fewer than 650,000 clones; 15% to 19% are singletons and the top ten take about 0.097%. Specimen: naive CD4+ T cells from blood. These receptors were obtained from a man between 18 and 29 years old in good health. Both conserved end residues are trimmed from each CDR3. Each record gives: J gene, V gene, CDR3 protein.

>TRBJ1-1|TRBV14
ASSLNTEAF
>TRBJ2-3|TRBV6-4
ASSPGGSGANTQY
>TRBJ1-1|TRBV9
ASSVGGTGLNTEAF
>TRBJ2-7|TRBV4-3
ASSQDQGKQY
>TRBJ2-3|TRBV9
ASSVPGGPSPAPDTQY
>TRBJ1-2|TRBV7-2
ASSLVRRANIYGYT
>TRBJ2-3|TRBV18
ASSLSAQLSTDTQY
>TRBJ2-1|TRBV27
ASGGWDRGRNEQF
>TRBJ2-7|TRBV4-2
ASSQSTGTGTYYEQY
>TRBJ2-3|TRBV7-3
ASSVLAGGTDTQY
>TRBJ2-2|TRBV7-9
ASSLTATGELF
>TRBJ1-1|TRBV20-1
SARKNTEAF
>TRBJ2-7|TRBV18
ASSLGGGEQY
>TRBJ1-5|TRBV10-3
AISVDKVGQPQH
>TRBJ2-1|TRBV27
ASSLWDRAYNEQF
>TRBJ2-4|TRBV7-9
ASSQAGRGERNIQY
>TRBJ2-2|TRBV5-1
ASSPGTLGRTGELF
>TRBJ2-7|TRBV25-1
ASSEYHSSGRLIYEQY
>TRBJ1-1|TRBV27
ASSQNGEAF
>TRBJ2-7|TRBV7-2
ASSSGQSSYEQY
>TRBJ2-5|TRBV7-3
ASSPAGGGETQY
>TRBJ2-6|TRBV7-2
ASSLNGANVLT
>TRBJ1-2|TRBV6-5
ASSYSRGLYGYT
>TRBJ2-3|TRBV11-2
ASSPPNAVLSDTQY
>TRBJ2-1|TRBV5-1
ASTPAGTYNEQF
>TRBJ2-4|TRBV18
ASSTSTSAKNIQY
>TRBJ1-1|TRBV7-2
ASSETGKTEAF
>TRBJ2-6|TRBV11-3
ASSAGMGNTGANVLT
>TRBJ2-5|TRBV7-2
ASSLLVKETQY
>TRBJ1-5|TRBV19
ATGQRYSNQPQH
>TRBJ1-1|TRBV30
AWSGTAQPAF
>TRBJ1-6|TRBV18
ASSPGPEYNSPLH
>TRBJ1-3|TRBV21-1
ASRGPVSSEDTIY
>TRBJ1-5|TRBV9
ASSVAGMSNQPQH
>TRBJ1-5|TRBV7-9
ASSLDRGFQPQH
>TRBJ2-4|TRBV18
ASSPVLFGQVAKNIQY
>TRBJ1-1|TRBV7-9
ASSLEGVTEAF
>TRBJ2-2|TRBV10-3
AISDWTGELF
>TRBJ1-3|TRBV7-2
ASSPGQGSFSGNTIY
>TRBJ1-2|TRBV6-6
ASTENGVGYGYT
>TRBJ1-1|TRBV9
ASRLGTGGGTEAF
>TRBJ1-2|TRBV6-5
ASRREQGGGYT
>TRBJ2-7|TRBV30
AWNIGFYEQY
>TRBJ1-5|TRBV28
ASSFGSRFNQPQH
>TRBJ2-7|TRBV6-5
ASSYGNRGYEQY
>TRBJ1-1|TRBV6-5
ASSPRGNTEAF
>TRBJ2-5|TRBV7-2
ASSTTTPGGTETQY
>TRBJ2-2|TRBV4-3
ASSQDIGTSGSTGELF